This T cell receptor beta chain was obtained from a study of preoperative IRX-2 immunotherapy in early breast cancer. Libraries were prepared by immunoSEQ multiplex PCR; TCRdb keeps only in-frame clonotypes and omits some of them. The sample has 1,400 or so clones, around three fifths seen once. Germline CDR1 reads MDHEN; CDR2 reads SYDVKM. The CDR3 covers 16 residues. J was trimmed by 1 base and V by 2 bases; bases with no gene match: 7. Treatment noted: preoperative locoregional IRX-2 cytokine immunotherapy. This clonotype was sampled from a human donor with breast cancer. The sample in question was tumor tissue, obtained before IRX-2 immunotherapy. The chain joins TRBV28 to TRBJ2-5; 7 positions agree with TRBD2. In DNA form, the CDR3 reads TGTGCCAGCAGTTTAGAGGCCTTAGCGGGCCAAGAGACCCAGTACTTC. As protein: CASSLEALAGQETQYF.